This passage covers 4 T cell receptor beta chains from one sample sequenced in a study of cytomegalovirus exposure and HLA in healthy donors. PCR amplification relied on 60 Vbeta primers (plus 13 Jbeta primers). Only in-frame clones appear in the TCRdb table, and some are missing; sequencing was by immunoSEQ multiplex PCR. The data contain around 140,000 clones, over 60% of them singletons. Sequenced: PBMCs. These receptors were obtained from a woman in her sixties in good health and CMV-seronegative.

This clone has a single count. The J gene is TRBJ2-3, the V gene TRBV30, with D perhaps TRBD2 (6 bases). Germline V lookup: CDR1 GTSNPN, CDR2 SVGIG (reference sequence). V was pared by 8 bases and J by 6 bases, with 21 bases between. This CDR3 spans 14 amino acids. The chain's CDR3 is CAPEERRGGDTQYF. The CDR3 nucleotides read TGTGCCCCGGAGGAGCGCCGGGGAGGTGATACGCAGTATTTT.

The CDR3 nucleotides read TGTGCCAGCAGTCCTTTGTTCCCCACAGATACGCAGTATTTT. Encoded protein: CASSPLFPTDTQYF. V gene TRBV27 combines with J gene TRBJ2-3; D unclear. Looked up from germline, CDR1 is MNHEY and CDR2 is SMNVEV (reference sequence). CDR3 length: 14 amino acids. V lost 5 bases to trimming and J lost 2 bases, with 11 bases between them.

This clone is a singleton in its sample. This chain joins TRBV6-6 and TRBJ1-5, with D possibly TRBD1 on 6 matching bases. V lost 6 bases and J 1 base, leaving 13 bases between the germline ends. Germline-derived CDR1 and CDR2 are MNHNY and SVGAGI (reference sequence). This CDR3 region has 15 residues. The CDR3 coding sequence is TGTGCCAGCAGACCCGGGGGGCAGAGCAATCAGCCCCAGCATTTT. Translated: CASRPGGQSNQPQHF.

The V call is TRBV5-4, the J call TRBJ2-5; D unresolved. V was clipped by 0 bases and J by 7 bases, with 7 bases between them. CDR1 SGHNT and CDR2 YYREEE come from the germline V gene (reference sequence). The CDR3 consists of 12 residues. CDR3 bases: TGTGCCAGCAGCTTGGACTCCGGGACCCAGTACTTC. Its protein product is CASSLDSGTQYF.